Below are 24 T cell receptor beta chains sequenced from a single sample in a study of beta chain features in type 1 diabetes. Findings of the study overall: For Type 1 diabetes patients, all four CD4+ subsets carried TCRB CDR3s that were moderately but significantly shorter.

These receptors' antigens are unknown. The investigators reverse transcribed all of the isolated RNA, so they sequenced expressed TCRB transcripts. Clones were sequenced by immunoSEQ multiplex PCR, and TCRdb holds only the in-frame ones, with some missing. The data hold approximately 150,000 clones, with 63% observed a single time. Input material: naive CD4+ T cells from blood. Source of these receptors: a man aged 30 to 39 with type 1 diabetes.

The chain is built from TRBV5-6 and TRBJ1-2; 7 bases align to TRBD1. The CDR3 loop spans 15 amino acids. Germline values: CDR1 SGHDT, CDR2 YYEEEE. With V trimmed by 3 bases and J by 6 bases, 11 bases remained unmatched. For the CDR3, the DNA is TGTGCCAGCAGCTCAAGCAGGGACAGATTCGATGGCTACACCTTC. Translated: CASSSSRDRFDGYTF.

The V gene is TRBV9, the J gene TRBJ2-2; D is unclear. V lost 4 bases and J 4 bases, leaving 14 bases between the germline ends. The germline gives CDR1 SGDLS, CDR2 YYNGEE. There are 15 residues in the CDR3. DNA of the CDR3: TGTGCCAGCAGCCTTAGTGCATCACCCACCGGGGAGCTGTTTTTT. This codes for CASSLSASPTGELFF.

The rearrangement joins TRBV29-1 to TRBJ2-1; 8 bases map to TRBD1. V gave up 6 bases and J gave up 7 bases; unmatched junction bases: 8. Germline assignment: CDR1 SQVTM and CDR2 ANQGSEA. CDR3 size: 13 residues. CDR3 sequence: CSVPRDRHNEQFF. CDR3 coding DNA: TGCAGCGTCCCCCGGGACAGGCATAATGAGCAGTTCTTC.

This chain uses TRBV20-1 with TRBJ2-3; D gene uncertain. Germline loops: CDR1 DFQATT, CDR2 SNEGSKA (reference sequence). The V end was cut by 6 bases, the J end by 7 bases, with 11 bases between. The CDR3 is made up of 11 amino acids. CDR3 DNA sequence: TGCAGTGCACGGCCGGCCAATACGCAGTATTTT. Protein sequence: CSARPANTQYF.

This clone was seen a few times. DNA of the CDR3: TGCAGCGGTGCCAGCGGGACAGATACGCAGTATTTT. Translation: CSGASGTDTQYF. V is TRBV29-1 and J is TRBJ2-3, with D tentatively TRBD2 (6 bases). This CDR3 spans 12 amino acids. CDR1 SQVTM and CDR2 ANQGSEA come from the germline V gene. The germline V and J ends were trimmed by 7 bases and 3 bases, with 11 bases remaining between them.

V usage is TRBV25-1 and J usage is TRBJ2-7; maybe TRBD2 (6 bases). V lost 3 bases and J 6 bases, leaving 12 bases between the germline ends. The length of the CDR3 is 13 residues. From germline, CDR1 is MGHDK and CDR2 SYGVNS. Here the CDR3 reads CASSDGGRAEQYF. As DNA, the CDR3 is TGTGCCAGCAGTGACGGGGGTAGGGCCGAGCAGTACTTC.

This rearrangement joins TRBV5-1 to TRBJ2-7, with TRBD1 matching over 8 bases. CDR1 and CDR2 (germline): SGHRS, YFSETQ. Trimming removed 6 bases from V and 5 bases from J; junction bases left unmatched: 7. This CDR3 has 13 residues. CDR3 amino acids: CASKGRGPHEQYF. CDR3 in DNA: TGCGCCAGCAAGGGCAGGGGGCCCCACGAGCAGTACTTC.

This clone was seen a handful of times. V and J are TRBV29-1 and TRBJ2-7, with D possibly being TRBD2 (6 bases). From germline, CDR1 is SQVTM and CDR2 ANQGSEA. V lost 4 bases and J lost 4, with 14 bases in between. This CDR3 is 13 amino acids long. In nucleotides, the CDR3 is TGCAGCGTTGGCGTCGGGGCGGGGTACGAGCAGTACTTC. Its translation is CSVGVGAGYEQYF.

The J gene is TRBJ1-3, the V gene TRBV30; TRBD1 might be the D (6 bases). The germline V and J ends were trimmed by 4 bases and 4 bases, with 11 bases remaining between them. This CDR3 has 13 amino acids. CDR1 GTSNPN and CDR2 SVGIG come from the germline V gene (reference sequence). The CDR3 protein is CAWNRVEGNTIYF. Here the CDR3 DNA reads TGTGCCTGGAACAGGGTGGAGGGAAACACCATATATTTT.

This chain's CDR3 is CASSLYRNGELFF. In nucleotides, the CDR3 is TGTGCCAGCAGCCTCTACAGGAATGGGGAGCTGTTTTTT. V and J are TRBV7-2 and TRBJ2-2; a weak D match, TRBD1 (5 bases). Trimming cost V 5 bases and J 8 bases, with 12 bases left between them. The CDR3 loop spans 13 amino acids. Germline lookup yields CDR1 SGHTA and CDR2 FQGNSA. The whole variable domain, filled in from reference TRBV7-2 and TRBJ2-2, reads GAGVSQSPSNKVTEKGKDVELRCDPISGHTALYWYRQSLGQGLEFLIYFQGNSAPDKSGLPSDRFSAERTGGSVSTLTIQRTQQEDSAVYLCASSLYRNGELFFGEGSRLTVL.

This sequence joins TRBV13 and TRBJ2-5; D uncertain. Germline V gene lookup returns CDR1 PRHDT and CDR2 FYEKMQ (reference sequence). The CDR3 spans 13 residues. Trimming stripped 5 bases from V and 1 base from J, with 8 bases between. As DNA, the CDR3 is TGTGCCAGCAGCCCCCGGACCCAAGAGACCCAGTACTTC. This codes for CASSPRTQETQYF.

The chain combines TRBV9 with TRBJ2-1; 7 nucleotides align to TRBD2. This CDR3 is built from 14 residues. CDR1 and CDR2 from the germline V gene are SGDLS and YYNGEE. Unmatched junction bases numbered 3, after V lost 4 bases and J lost 2 bases. The CDR3 sequence: CASSLSGAYNEQFF. The CDR3 DNA is TGTGCCAGCAGCCTGAGCGGGGCCTACAATGAGCAGTTCTTC.

This chain links TRBV30 with TRBJ2-6; TRBD1 aligns across 7 bases. The CDR3 has 19 amino acids. Losses at the gene ends were 0 bases for V and 0 bases for J; bases not matched to a gene: 11. CDR1 GTSNPN and CDR2 SVGIG come from the germline V gene (reference sequence). CDR3 coding DNA: TGTGCCTGGAGTGTACTCCGGTTAGGGGGCGCCTCTGGGGCCAACGTCCTGACTTTC. It codes for CAWSVLRLGGASGANVLTF.

V gene TRBV29-1 combines with J gene TRBJ2-5; D gene ambiguous. The CDR3 totals 11 residues. The germline V gene has CDR1 SQVTM and CDR2 ANQGSEA. Trimming removed 7 bases at V and 3 bases at J, with 9 bases between. The CDR3 protein is CSGAEKETQYF. The CDR3 DNA reads TGCAGCGGCGCAGAGAAAGAGACCCAGTACTTC.

CDR3 amino acids: CASSEPGGGGHEQFF. The CDR3 DNA sequence: TGTGCCAGCAGTGAACCCGGCGGTGGAGGGCATGAGCAGTTCTTC. V and J are TRBV2 and TRBJ2-1; perhaps TRBD2 as D (6 bases). Germline V gene lookup returns CDR1 SNHLY and CDR2 FYNNEI. Trimming took off 2 bases at V and 8 bases at J, with 16 bases between the two ends. This CDR3 has 15 amino acids.

There are a few counts of this clone. Other DNA variants within this sample encode the same CDR3. The chain carries TRBV30 and TRBJ1-3; D ambiguous. The CDR3 runs 13 residues. V was pared by 2 bases and J by 0 bases, with 5 bases between. Germline assignment: CDR1 GTSNPN and CDR2 SVGIG (reference sequence). The CDR3 spells CAWSPDSGNTIYF. In DNA, the CDR3 is TGTGCCTGGAGTCCGGACTCTGGAAACACCATATATTTT.

The CDR3 sequence: CASSQDGLKTQYF. For the CDR3, the DNA is TGTGCCAGCAGCCAAGATGGGTTAAAGACCCAGTACTTC. This sequence joins TRBV14 and TRBJ2-5; D not certain. CDR3 length: 13 amino acids. The V and J ends lost 0 bases and 6 bases respectively, with 8 bases between them. CDR1 is SGHDN, CDR2 FVKESK, per germline.

CDR3 protein: CASSLGPSNYEQYF. DNA for the CDR3: TGTGCCAGCAGCTTAGGTCCATCTAACTACGAGCAGTACTTC. The rearrangement uses TRBV7-2 and TRBJ2-7, with D unclear. Germline loops: CDR1 SGHTA, CDR2 FQGNSA. This CDR3 contains 14 residues. V lost 1 base, J lost 3 bases, and 10 bases lay in between.

This clone was observed a few times. The chain couples TRBV29-1 to TRBJ2-5, with 14 bases fitting TRBD2. The J segment lost 4 bases and the V segment lost 4 bases, leaving 8 bases of the junction unmatched. Germline V lookup: CDR1 SQVTM, CDR2 ANQGSEA. This CDR3 is built from 16 residues. The CDR3 protein is CSVAGLAGGRRETQYF. The CDR3 DNA is TGCAGCGTTGCAGGACTAGCGGGGGGAAGGCGAGAGACCCAGTACTTC.

The CDR3, as DNA: TGTGCCTGGAGTGTACAGACAGATGAAAAACTGTTTTTT. The encoded protein is CAWSVQTDEKLFF. The rearrangement links TRBV30 to TRBJ1-4; TRBD1 is a possible D gene (5 bases). The V gene's germline CDR1 is GTSNPN and CDR2 SVGIG (reference sequence). V was shortened by 0 bases and J by 6 bases, with 8 bases between the two germline ends. This CDR3 contains 13 residues.

The J gene is TRBJ2-7, the V gene TRBV7-9; 9 nucleotides line up with TRBD1. The CDR3 is 14 amino acids. Germline V CDR1 and CDR2: SEHNR, FQNEAQ (reference sequence). The V and J ends lost 5 bases and 5 bases, in that order; junction bases with no gene match: 7. The CDR3 sequence is CASSVTGGIDEQYF. The DNA for the CDR3 is TGTGCCAGCAGCGTGACAGGGGGTATTGACGAGCAGTACTTC.

The V gene is TRBV5-6, the J gene TRBJ1-5; D may be TRBD1 (5 bases). Germline CDR1 reads SGHDT; CDR2 reads YYEEEE. The CDR3 has 16 residues. Trimming pared 3 bases from V and 4 bases from J, leaving 17 bases between. The DNA for the CDR3 is TGTGCCAGCAGCTCATATACAGGCATCCCGAATCAGCCCCAGCATTTT. The encoded protein is CASSSYTGIPNQPQHF.

The rearrangement uses TRBV5-1 and TRBJ2-7; 10 nucleotides match TRBD1. V shed 4 bases and J 7 bases; nucleotides not matched to a gene: 8. Per the germline V gene, CDR1 is SGHRS and CDR2 is YFSETQ. The CDR3 extends over 14 amino acids. CDR3 nucleotide sequence: TGCGCCAGCAGCCCGCGACAGGGGGCAGGGGAGCAGTACTTC. This codes for CASSPRQGAGEQYF.

The V and J genes are TRBV28 and TRBJ2-5; the match to TRBD1 covers 10 bases. Germline V lookup: CDR1 MDHEN, CDR2 SYDVKM. This CDR3 contains 15 residues. V gave up 2 bases and J gave up 2 bases; unmatched junction bases: 2. The CDR3 region has the DNA TGTGCCAGCAGTTTAGCGGGACAGGGGCAAGAGACCCAGTACTTC. Residues: CASSLAGQGQETQYF.